These 9 T cell receptor beta chains originate from one sample sequenced in a study of shared clonotypes between healthy human individuals. Clones were sequenced by immunoSEQ multiplex PCR, and TCRdb holds only the in-frame ones, with some missing. The table has 2,500,000 or so clones, just over 90% seen once; the top ten hold roughly 0.13%. The sample was naive CD4+ T cells sorted from blood. Specified subset: CD45RA+ positively selected. The source of these receptors is a man aged 18 to 29 in good health.

This clone was counted a few times. The chain employs TRBV10-1 and TRBJ1-5, with D unresolved. Germline V gene sequence: CDR1 WNHNN, CDR2 SYGVQD (reference sequence). V lost 5 bases, J lost 9 bases, and 14 bases lay in between. The CDR3 is made up of 13 amino acids. The CDR3: CASSPTLDGPQHF. CDR3 coding DNA: TGCGCCAGCAGTCCAACGTTGGACGGGCCCCAGCATTTT.

The chain links TRBV12-5 to TRBJ2-1; D tentatively reads TRBD1 or TRBD2 (5 bases each). Germline-derived CDR1 and CDR2 are LGHNT and FRNRAP. The CDR3 has 14 amino acids. V shed 5 bases and J shed 7 bases, with 15 bases lying between them. CDR3 in amino acids: CASGNRWGWNEQFF. The CDR3 DNA is TGTGCTAGTGGTAACAGGTGGGGGTGGAATGAGCAGTTCTTC. The full variable domain, with the rest looked up from reference TRBV12-5 and TRBJ2-1, is DARVTQTPRHKVTEMGQEVTMRCQPILGHNTVFWYRQTMMQGLELLAYFRNRAPLDDSGMPKDRFSAEMPDATLATLKIQPSEPRDSAVYFCASGNRWGWNEQFFGPGTRLTVL.

The chain uses TRBV5-8 and TRBJ1-2; D is unresolved. V lost 4 bases, J lost 8 bases, and 21 bases lay in between. In germline, CDR1 is SGHTS, CDR2 YDEGEE. This CDR3 has 15 amino acids. CDR3 sequence reads: CASSHPTWQFGGYTF. The CDR3 bases are TGTGCCAGCAGCCACCCCACCTGGCAGTTTGGGGGCTACACCTTC.

This clone occurred once. V and J are TRBV6-5 and TRBJ2-1, with a tentative D call TRBD1 (6 bases). The germline gives CDR1 MNHEY, CDR2 SVGAGI. The CDR3 runs 13 residues. The V end lost 6 bases, the J end lost 5 bases, and 11 bases lay between the germline ends. DNA for the CDR3: TGTGCCAGCAGAAGACAGGCGAACAATGAGCAGTTCTTC. This encodes CASRRQANNEQFF.

The V call is TRBV11-2, the J call TRBJ1-1; D is undetermined. Trimming stripped 5 bases from V and 5 bases from J, with 12 bases between. This CDR3 has 13 amino acids. Germline values: CDR1 SGHAT, CDR2 FQNNGV. The CDR3 coding sequence is TGTGCCAGCAGCCTAAACTCCGAGACTGAAGCTTTCTTT. It yields the protein CASSLNSETEAFF. The full variable domain, its missing parts supplied by reference TRBV11-2 and TRBJ1-1, is EAGVAQSPRYKIIEKRQSVAFWCNPISGHATLYWYQQILGQGPKLLIQFQNNGVVDDSQLPKDRFSAERLKGVDSTLKIQPAKLEDSAVYLCASSLNSETEAFFGQGTRLTVV.

Note on this clone: Distinct nucleotide sequences in the sample also encode this CDR3. The V gene is TRBV18, the J gene TRBJ1-5; D uncertain. This CDR3 contains 15 residues. Germline CDR1 and CDR2: KGHSH and LQKENI. Trimming removed 3 bases from V and 2 bases from J, with 11 bases in between. CDR3: CASSPEGRGNQPQHF. As DNA, the CDR3 is TGTGCCAGCTCACCCGAGGGCCGCGGCAATCAGCCCCAGCATTTT.

The chain joins TRBV7-6 to TRBJ1-2; TRBD1 agrees at 8 bases. The V and J ends lost 5 bases and 4 bases, in that order; junction bases with no gene match: 12. Germline V gene sequence: CDR1 SGHVS, CDR2 FNYEAQ. The CDR3 runs 16 residues. The CDR3: CASSQEGTGVPYGYTF. CDR3 bases: TGTGCCAGCAGCCAAGAGGGGACAGGTGTCCCCTATGGCTACACCTTC.

The chain joins TRBV7-8 to TRBJ1-6; unclear D gene. The germline V gene encodes CDR1 SGHVS and CDR2 FQNEAQ. The length of the CDR3 is 15 residues. Trimming removed 8 bases from V and 5 bases from J, with 16 bases in between. CDR3 sequence: CASSRSAGNNSPLHF. The DNA of the CDR3 is TGTGCCAGCTCCCGAAGTGCGGGGAATAATTCACCCCTCCACTTT. The complete variable domain, with remaining parts taken from reference TRBV7-8 and TRBJ1-6, reads GAGVSQSPRYKVAKRGQDVALRCDPISGHVSLFWYQQALGQGPEFLTYFQNEAQLDKSGLPSDRFFAERPEGSVSTLKIQRTQQEDSAVYLCASSRSAGNNSPLHFGNGTRLTVT.

The rearrangement joins TRBV19 to TRBJ2-7, with 8 bases matching TRBD1. Germline V lookup: CDR1 LNHDA, CDR2 SQIVND (reference sequence). CDR3 size: 18 residues. Trimming cost V 1 base and J 1 base; bases outside gene matches: 12. This CDR3 is CASSIGYPQGATSYEQYF. The CDR3 coding sequence is TGTGCCAGTAGTATAGGCTACCCCCAGGGGGCTACTTCCTACGAGCAGTACTTC.